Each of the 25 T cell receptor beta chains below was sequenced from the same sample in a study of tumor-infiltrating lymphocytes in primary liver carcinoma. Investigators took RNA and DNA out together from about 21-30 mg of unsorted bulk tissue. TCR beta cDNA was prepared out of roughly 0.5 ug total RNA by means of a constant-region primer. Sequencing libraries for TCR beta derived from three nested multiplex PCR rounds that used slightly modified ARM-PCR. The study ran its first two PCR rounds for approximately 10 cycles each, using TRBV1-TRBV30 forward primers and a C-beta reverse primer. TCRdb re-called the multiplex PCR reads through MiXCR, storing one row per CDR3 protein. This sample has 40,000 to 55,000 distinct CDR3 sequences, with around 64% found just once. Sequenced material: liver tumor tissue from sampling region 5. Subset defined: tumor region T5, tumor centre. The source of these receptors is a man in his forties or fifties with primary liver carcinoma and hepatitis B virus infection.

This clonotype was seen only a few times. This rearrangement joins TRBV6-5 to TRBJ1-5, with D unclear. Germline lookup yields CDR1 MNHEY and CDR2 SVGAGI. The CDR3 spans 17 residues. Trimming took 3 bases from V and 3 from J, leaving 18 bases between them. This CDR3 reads CASSYDPPRASNQPQHF. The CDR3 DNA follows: TGTGCCAGCAGTTATGACCCTCCACGGGCCTCCAATCAGCCCCAGCATTTT.

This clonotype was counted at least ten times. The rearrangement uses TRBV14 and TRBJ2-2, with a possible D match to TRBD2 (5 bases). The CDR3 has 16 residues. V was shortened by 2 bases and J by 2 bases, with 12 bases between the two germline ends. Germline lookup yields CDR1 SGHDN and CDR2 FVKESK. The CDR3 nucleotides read TGTGCCAGCAGCCAATCGAGGGCGGCCAACACCGGGGAGCTGTTTTTT. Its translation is CASSQSRAANTGELFF.

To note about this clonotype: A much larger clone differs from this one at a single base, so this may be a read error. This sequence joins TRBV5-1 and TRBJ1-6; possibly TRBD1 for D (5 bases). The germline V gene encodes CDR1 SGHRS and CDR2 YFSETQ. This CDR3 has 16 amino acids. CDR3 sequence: CAGSPLETVYNSPLHF. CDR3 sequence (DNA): TGCGCCGGCAGCCCCCTGGAGACAGTCTATAATTCACCCCTCCACTTT.

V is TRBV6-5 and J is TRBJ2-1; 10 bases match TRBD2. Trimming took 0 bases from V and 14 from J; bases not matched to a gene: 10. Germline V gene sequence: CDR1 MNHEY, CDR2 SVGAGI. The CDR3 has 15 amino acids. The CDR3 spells CASSYSSASGSRKFF. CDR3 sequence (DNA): TGTGCCAGCAGTTACTCTAGTGCTAGCGGGAGCCGGAAGTTCTTC.

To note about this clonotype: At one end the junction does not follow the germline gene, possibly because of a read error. CDR3 DNA: TGTGTCAGCAGCTTAGCCCCCCAGTGGGCCTACTACGAGCAGTACTTC. Amino acid sequence: CVSSLAPQWAYYEQYF. The rearrangement joins TRBV11-2 to TRBJ2-7; no clear D. The CDR3 spans 16 residues. Germline V lookup: CDR1 SGHAT, CDR2 FQNNGV. The variable domain in full, with the rest retrieved from reference TRBV11-2 and TRBJ2-7, is EAGVAQSPRYKIIEKRQSVAFWCNPISGHATLYWYQQILGQGPKLLIQFQNNGVVDDSQLPKDRFSAERLKGVDSTLKIQPAKLEDSAVYLCVSSLAPQWAYYEQYFGPGTRLTVT.

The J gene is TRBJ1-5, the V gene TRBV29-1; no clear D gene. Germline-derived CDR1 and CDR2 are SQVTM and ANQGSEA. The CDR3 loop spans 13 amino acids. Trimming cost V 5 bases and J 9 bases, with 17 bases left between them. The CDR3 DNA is TGCAGCGTTCGTGTCGGCTTCGATGTGCCCCAGCATTTT. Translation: CSVRVGFDVPQHF.

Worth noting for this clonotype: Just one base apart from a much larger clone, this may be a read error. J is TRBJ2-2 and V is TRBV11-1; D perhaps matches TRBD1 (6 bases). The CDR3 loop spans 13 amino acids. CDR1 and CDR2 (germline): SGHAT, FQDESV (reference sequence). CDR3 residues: CASSFWDTGKLFF. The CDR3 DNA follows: TGTGCCAGCAGCTTTTGGGACACCGGGAAGCTGTTTTTT. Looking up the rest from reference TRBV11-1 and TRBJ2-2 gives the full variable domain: EAEVAQSPRYKITEKSQAVAFWCDPISGHATLYWYRQILGQGPELLVQFQDESVVDDSQLPKDRFSAERLKGVDSTLKIQPAELGDSAMYLCASSFWDTGKLFFGEGSRLTVL.

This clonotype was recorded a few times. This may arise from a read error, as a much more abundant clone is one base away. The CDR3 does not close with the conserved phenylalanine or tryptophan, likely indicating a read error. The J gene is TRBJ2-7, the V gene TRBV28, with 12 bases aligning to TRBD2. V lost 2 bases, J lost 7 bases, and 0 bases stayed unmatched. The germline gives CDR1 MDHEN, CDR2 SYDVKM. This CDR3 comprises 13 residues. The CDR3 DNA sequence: TGTGCCAGCAGTTTACTAGCGGGAGGGGAGCAGTACTTA. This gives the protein CASSLLAGGEQYL.

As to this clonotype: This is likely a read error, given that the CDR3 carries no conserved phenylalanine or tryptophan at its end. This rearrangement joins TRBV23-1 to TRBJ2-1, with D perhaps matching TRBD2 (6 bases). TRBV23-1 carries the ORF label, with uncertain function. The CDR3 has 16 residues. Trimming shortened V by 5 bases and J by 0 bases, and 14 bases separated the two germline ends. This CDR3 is CASSRQQTSSYNEQFS. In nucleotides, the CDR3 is TGCGCCAGCAGTAGGCAGCAGACTAGCTCCTACAATGAGCAGTTCTCC.

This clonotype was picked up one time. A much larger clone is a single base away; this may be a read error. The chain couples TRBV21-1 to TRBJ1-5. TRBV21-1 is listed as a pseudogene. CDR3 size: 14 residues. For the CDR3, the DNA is TGTGACAGCAGCAAATTTTTTAGCAATCAGCCCCAGCATTTT. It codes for CDSSKFFSNQPQHF.

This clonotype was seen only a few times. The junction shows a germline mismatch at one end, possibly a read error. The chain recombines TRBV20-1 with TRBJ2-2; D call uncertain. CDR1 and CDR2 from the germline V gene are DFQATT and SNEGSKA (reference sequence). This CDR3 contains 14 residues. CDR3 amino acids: CSAQSGPATEELFF. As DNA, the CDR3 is TGCAGTGCCCAATCTGGTCCGGCCACCGAGGAGCTGTTTTTT.

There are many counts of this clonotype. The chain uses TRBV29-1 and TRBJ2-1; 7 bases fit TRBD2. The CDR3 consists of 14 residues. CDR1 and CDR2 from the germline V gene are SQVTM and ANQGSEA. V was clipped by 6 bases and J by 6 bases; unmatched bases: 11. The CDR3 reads CSVAVGGYGNEQFF. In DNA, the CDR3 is TGCAGCGTGGCCGTGGGGGGGTACGGCAATGAGCAGTTCTTC.

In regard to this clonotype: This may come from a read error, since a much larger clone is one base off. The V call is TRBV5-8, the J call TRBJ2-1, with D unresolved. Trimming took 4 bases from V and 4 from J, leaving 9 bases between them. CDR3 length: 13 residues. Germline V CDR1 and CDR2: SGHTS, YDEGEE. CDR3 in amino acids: CASSQSSYNEQFF. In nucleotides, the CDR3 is TGTGCCAGCAGCCAATCTAGTTACAATGAGCAGTTCTTC.

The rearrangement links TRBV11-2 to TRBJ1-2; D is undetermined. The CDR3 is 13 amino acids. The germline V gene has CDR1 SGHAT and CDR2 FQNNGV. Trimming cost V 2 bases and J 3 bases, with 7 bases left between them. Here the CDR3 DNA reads TGTGCCAGCAGCTTAAGCGTTGACTATGGCTACACCTTC. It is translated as CASSLSVDYGYTF.

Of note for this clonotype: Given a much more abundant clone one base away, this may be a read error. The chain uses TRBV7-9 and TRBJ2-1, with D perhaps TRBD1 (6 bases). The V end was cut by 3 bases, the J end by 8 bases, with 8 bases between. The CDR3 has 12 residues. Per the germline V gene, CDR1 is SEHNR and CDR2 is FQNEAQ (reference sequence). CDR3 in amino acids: CASSFRGHEQFF. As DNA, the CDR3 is TGTGCCAGCAGCTTCAGGGGCCATGAGCAGTTCTTC.

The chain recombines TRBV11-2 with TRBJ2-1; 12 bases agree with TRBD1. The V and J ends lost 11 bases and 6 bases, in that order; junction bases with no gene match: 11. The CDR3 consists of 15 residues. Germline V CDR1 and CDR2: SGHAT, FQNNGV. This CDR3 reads CAGTGGTGGINEQFF. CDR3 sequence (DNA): TGTGCCGGCACGGGGGGGACAGGGGGCATCAATGAGCAGTTCTTC.

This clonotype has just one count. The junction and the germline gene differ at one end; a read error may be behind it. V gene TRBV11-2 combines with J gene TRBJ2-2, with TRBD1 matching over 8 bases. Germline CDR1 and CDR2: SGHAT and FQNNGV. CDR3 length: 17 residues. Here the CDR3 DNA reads TGTGCCAGAAGCTTTGATCGGGACAGGCTCGGCACCGGGGAGTTGTTTTTT. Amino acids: CARSFDRDRLGTGELFF.

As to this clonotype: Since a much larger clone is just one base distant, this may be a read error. CDR3 region: CSASPPGQRNSEAFF. CDR3 nucleotide sequence: TGCAGTGCTAGTCCACCGGGACAAAGGAACTCTGAAGCTTTCTTT. The rearrangement links TRBV20-1 to TRBJ1-1; possible D gene TRBD1, 6 bases. The V gene's germline CDR1 is DFQATT and CDR2 SNEGSKA (reference sequence). The CDR3 totals 15 residues.

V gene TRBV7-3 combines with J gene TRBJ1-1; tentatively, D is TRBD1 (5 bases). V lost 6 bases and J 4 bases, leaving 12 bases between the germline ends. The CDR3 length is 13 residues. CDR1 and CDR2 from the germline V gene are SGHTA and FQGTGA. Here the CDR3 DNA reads TGTGCCAGCAGTTTGGAGGGGCTCACTGAAGCTTTCTTT. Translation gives CASSLEGLTEAFF.

CDR3 protein: CASSPPEQGRGYTF. CDR3 coding DNA: TGTGCCAGCAGTCCGCCGGAGCAGGGTCGCGGCTACACCTTC. This chain joins TRBV28 and TRBJ1-2; a possible D gene is TRBD1 (5 bases). The CDR3 is 14 residues long. Trimming stripped 5 bases from V and 8 bases from J, with 18 bases between. The germline gives CDR1 MDHEN, CDR2 SYDVKM.

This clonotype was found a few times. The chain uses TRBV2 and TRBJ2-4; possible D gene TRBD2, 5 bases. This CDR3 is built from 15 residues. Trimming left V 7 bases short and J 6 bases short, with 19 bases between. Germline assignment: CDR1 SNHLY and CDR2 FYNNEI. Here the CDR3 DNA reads TGTGCCAGCAACGAAAGGGAGAGGAGTGGAAACATTCAGTACTTC. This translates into CASNERERSGNIQYF.

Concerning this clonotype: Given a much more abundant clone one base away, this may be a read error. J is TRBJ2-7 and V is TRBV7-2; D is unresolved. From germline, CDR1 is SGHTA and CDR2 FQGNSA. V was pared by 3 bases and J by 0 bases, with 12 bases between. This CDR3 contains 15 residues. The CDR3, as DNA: TGTGCCAGCAGCTTGGACCAGCAGCTCTCCTACGAGCAGTACTTC. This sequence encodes CASSLDQQLSYEQYF.

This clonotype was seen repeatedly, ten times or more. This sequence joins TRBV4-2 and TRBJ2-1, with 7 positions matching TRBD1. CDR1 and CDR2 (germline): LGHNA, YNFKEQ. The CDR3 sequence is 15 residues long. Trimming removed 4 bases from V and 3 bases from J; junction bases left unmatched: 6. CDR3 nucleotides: TGTGCCAGCAGCCTCCCGGGACAGAACTACAATGAGCAGTTCTTC. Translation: CASSLPGQNYNEQFF.

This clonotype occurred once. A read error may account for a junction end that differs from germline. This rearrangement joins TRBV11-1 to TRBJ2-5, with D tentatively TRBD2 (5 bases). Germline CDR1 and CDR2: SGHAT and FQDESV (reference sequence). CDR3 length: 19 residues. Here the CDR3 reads CASNPPPEVRKDFQETQCF. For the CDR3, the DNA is TGTGCCAGCAACCCGCCTCCGGAGGTCAGGAAGGACTTCCAAGAGACCCAGTGCTTC.

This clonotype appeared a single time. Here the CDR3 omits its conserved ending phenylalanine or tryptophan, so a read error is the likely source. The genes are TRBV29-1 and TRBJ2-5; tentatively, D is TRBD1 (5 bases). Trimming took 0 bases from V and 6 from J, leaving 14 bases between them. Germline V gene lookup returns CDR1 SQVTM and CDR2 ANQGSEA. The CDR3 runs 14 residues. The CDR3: CSVEDSGAGKTQYI. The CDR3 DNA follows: TGCAGCGTTGAAGATTCAGGAGCAGGGAAGACCCAGTACATC.